This entry lists 12 T cell receptor beta chains sequenced from one sample in a study of shared clonotypes between healthy human individuals. Sequencing used immunoSEQ multiplex PCR; TCRdb keeps in-frame clones, though not all of them. The data show fewer than 700,000 clones, with roughly 72% seen just once and around 12% held by the top ten. Input material: PBMCs. The receptors shown here come from a woman aged 35 to 49 in good health. Some clones in this sample may be carry-over from other donors' samples.

The V and J genes are TRBV29-1 and TRBJ1-2; D call uncertain. Germline-derived CDR1 and CDR2 are SQVTM and ANQGSEA. The CDR3 spans 13 residues. V dropped 4 bases and J dropped 0 bases, with 9 bases sitting between them. The CDR3 here is CSVGQTSNYGYTF. CDR3 DNA: TGCAGCGTTGGGCAGACGTCTAACTATGGCTACACCTTC.

V usage is TRBV30 and J usage is TRBJ1-1, with a weak D call TRBD1 (5 bases). CDR3 length equals 14 residues. The V gene lost 3 bases and the J gene lost 3 bases, with 14 bases spanning the gap. Germline loops: CDR1 GTSNPN, CDR2 SVGIG (reference sequence). The CDR3, as DNA: TGTGCCTGGAGCCTCCAGGGAGGGCACACTGAAGCTTTCTTT. Translation gives CAWSLQGGHTEAFF. Full variable domain (outside the CDR3, taken from reference TRBV30 and TRBJ1-1): SQTIHQWPATLVQPVGSPLSLECTVEGTSNPNLYWYRQAAGRGLQLLFYSVGIGQISSEVPQNLSASRPQDRQFILSSKKLLLSDSGFYLCAWSLQGGHTEAFFGQGTRLTVV.

The chain links TRBV6-4 to TRBJ2-7; no definite D call. Germline CDR1 and CDR2: MRHNA and SNTAGT. V was clipped by 10 bases and J by 2 bases, with 3 bases between them. The CDR3 covers 9 residues. CDR3 nucleotides: TGTGCCACCCCCTACGAGCAGTACTTC. This translates into CATPYEQYF.

This chain uses TRBV29-1 with TRBJ2-5; D may match TRBD1 or TRBD2 (5 bases each). V gave up 0 bases and J gave up 4 bases, with 12 bases separating them. CDR1 and CDR2 (germline): SQVTM, ANQGSEA. This CDR3 is built from 14 residues. CDR3 nucleotides: TGCAGCGTTGAAGATACTAGTGGGGGAGAGACCCAGTACTTC. Translating gives CSVEDTSGGETQYF.

The chain couples TRBV27 to TRBJ2-7; D remains ambiguous. CDR1 MNHEY and CDR2 SMNVEV come from the germline V gene (reference sequence). This CDR3 has 13 amino acids. V was trimmed by 6 bases and J by 6 bases, leaving 15 bases between them. The CDR3 DNA follows: TGTGCCAGCAGCCCGTCAAAATACTCCGAGCAGTACTTC. Translated: CASSPSKYSEQYF.

The V and J genes are TRBV5-4 and TRBJ2-1, with D possibly being TRBD2 (6 bases). V was cut by 4 bases and J by 4 bases, with 12 bases left in between. Germline V gene sequence: CDR1 SGHNT, CDR2 YYREEE (reference sequence). The CDR3 has 14 amino acids. CDR3 nucleotide sequence: TGTGCCAGCAGCCTTGGAGGGCGTTACAATGAGCAGTTCTTC. This translates into CASSLGGRYNEQFF.

The chain couples TRBV6-1 to TRBJ1-6; D possibly corresponds to TRBD1 (5 bases). Germline-derived CDR1 and CDR2 are MNHNS and SASEGT. The germline V and J ends were trimmed by 0 bases and 6 bases, with 9 bases remaining between them. This CDR3 is 15 amino acids long. The CDR3 loop is CASSEATGSNSPLHF. The CDR3 DNA follows: TGTGCCAGCAGTGAAGCAACAGGTTCTAATTCACCCCTCCACTTT.

This clone came up many times. The chain uses TRBV7-9 and TRBJ1-3, with D maybe TRBD1 (5 bases). The CDR3 runs 14 residues. Germline V CDR1 and CDR2: SEHNR, FQNEAQ (reference sequence). Trimming removed 1 base from V and 4 bases from J, with 8 bases in between. CDR3 DNA: TGTGCCAGCAGCTTAGGCGGGGCGGGAAACACCATATATTTT. This encodes CASSLGGAGNTIYF.

The chain uses TRBV25-1 and TRBJ2-7, with 8 bases fitting TRBD2. This CDR3 contains 15 residues. V was pared by 4 bases and J by 6 bases, with 11 bases of the junction left unmatched. CDR1 MGHDK and CDR2 SYGVNS come from the germline V gene. The CDR3 coding sequence is TGTGCCAGCAGTGCACCAGGTGGGACTAGGAGCGAGCAGTACTTC. This codes for CASSAPGGTRSEQYF.

The chain recombines TRBV19 with TRBJ2-5; 9 bases agree with TRBD1. The length of the CDR3 is 13 residues. V lost 9 bases to trimming and J lost 3 bases; unmatched junction nucleotides: 5. CDR1 is LNHDA, CDR2 SQIVND, per germline (reference sequence). The CDR3 loop reads CASQDRGKETQYF. Here the CDR3 DNA reads TGTGCCAGCCAGGACAGGGGTAAAGAGACCCAGTACTTC.

V and J are TRBV7-3 and TRBJ2-2; D may be TRBD2 (6 bases). V gave up 2 bases and J gave up 5 bases, with 12 bases separating them. The germline V gene encodes CDR1 SGHTA and CDR2 FQGTGA. CDR3 length equals 15 residues. This CDR3 is CASSLGGGDTGELFF. DNA for the CDR3: TGTGCCAGCAGCTTAGGAGGAGGGGATACCGGGGAGCTGTTTTTT.

This rearrangement joins TRBV9 to TRBJ1-5; D is unresolved. With 0 bases removed from V and 1 base from J, the gap between germline ends came to 5 bases. CDR3 size: 14 residues. The V gene's germline CDR1 is SGDLS and CDR2 YYNGEE. CDR3 bases: TGTGCCAGCAGCGTAGTACAGAGCAATCAGCCCCAGCATTTT. Protein product: CASSVVQSNQPQHF.